These 13 T cell receptor beta chains were all obtained from the same sample, sequenced in a study of T-cell memory formation after mild COVID-19. TCRdb processed the 5' RACE reads anew with MiXCR; each CDR3 protein has one entry. Of about 470,000 distinct CDR3 sequences listed, roughly 23% are singletons. Sequencing was done on a sample of PBMCs or a T cell subset sorted from them (not recorded which). These receptors were taken from an adult woman who had mild COVID-19 (a few samples of this study predate the infection). Cell type and time point are not known.

The chain is built from TRBV18 and TRBJ1-2; 7 nucleotides agree with TRBD1. The trim removed 6 bases at V and 8 bases at J, leaving 9 bases unmatched. The V gene's germline CDR1 is KGHSH and CDR2 LQKENI. The CDR3 loop spans 13 amino acids. The DNA for the CDR3 is TGTGCCAGCTCGCCCGGGACAGAGGGAGGCTACACCTTC. Its protein is CASSPGTEGGYTF.

This chain uses TRBV20-1 with TRBJ2-1; TRBD1 aligns across 7 bases. J lost 7 bases, V lost 5 bases, and 11 bases had no gene match. Germline CDR1 reads DFQATT; CDR2 reads SNEGSKA (reference sequence). This CDR3 spans 14 amino acids. The CDR3: CSALTGVHRNEQFF. For the CDR3, the DNA is TGCAGTGCTTTAACAGGGGTCCATAGAAATGAGCAGTTCTTC.

This clonotype turned up a few times. J is TRBJ2-7 and V is TRBV4-1; TRBD2 matches at 7 bases. The CDR3 runs 18 residues. Germline V gives CDR1 MGHRA, CDR2 YSYEKL. Losses at the gene ends were 1 base for V and 3 bases for J; bases not matched to a gene: 15. CDR3 residues: CASSQGSSRGVGHYEQYF. The CDR3 bases are TGCGCCAGCAGCCAAGGGAGCAGCCGGGGGGTGGGGCACTACGAGCAGTACTTC.

This clonotype was observed at least ten times. V and J are TRBV7-2 and TRBJ2-3; D is uncertain. The CDR3 runs to 15 residues. V was cut by 5 bases and J by 6 bases, with 18 bases left in between. The germline V gene has CDR1 SGHTA and CDR2 FQGNSA. The CDR3 DNA follows: TGTGCCAGCAGCCACCCTGCATCCCTCTCGGATACGCAGTATTTT. Amino acid sequence: CASSHPASLSDTQYF.

This rearrangement joins TRBV18 to TRBJ1-1; D might be TRBD1 (6 bases). This CDR3 is built from 17 residues. The V and J ends lost 0 bases and 1 base respectively, with 15 bases between them. Germline CDR1 KGHSH, CDR2 LQKENI. CDR3 in amino acids: CASSPPWGLGQNTEAFF. The CDR3 coding sequence is TGTGCCAGCTCACCACCGTGGGGGCTCGGGCAGAACACTGAAGCTTTCTTT.

This clonotype has a handful of counts. The genes are TRBV29-1 and TRBJ2-7; possibly TRBD2 for D (5 bases). The CDR3 totals 15 residues. Deletions cut 3 bases from V and 3 bases from J, with 18 bases between. The germline V gene has CDR1 SQVTM and CDR2 ANQGSEA. CDR3 sequence reads: CSVESNRDAFYEQYF. As DNA, the CDR3 is TGCAGCGTTGAGTCGAACCGGGATGCCTTCTACGAGCAGTACTTC.

This clonotype occurred a few times. The CDR3 DNA sequence: TGTGCCTGGAGAGAACCGGGACGGAGACCTAACTATGGCTACACCTTC. It translates to CAWREPGRRPNYGYTF. V usage is TRBV30 and J usage is TRBJ1-2; tentatively, D is TRBD1 (5 bases). Germline lookup yields CDR1 GTSNPN and CDR2 SVGIG (reference sequence). This CDR3 is 16 amino acids long. Trimming stripped 3 bases from V and 0 bases from J, with 17 bases between.

J is TRBJ1-2 and V is TRBV7-8; 11 bases map to TRBD1. The ends lost 5 bases at V and 10 bases at J; junction bases unmatched: 6. CDR3 size: 13 residues. Germline V gene sequence: CDR1 SGHVS, CDR2 FQNEAQ. The CDR3 loop reads CASSPGQGDDYTF. The CDR3 bases are TGTGCCAGCAGCCCGGGACAGGGGGATGACTACACCTTC.

This clonotype was found a few times. The V and J genes are TRBV4-1 and TRBJ2-3, with D perhaps being TRBD1 or TRBD2 (5 bases each). The CDR3 has 14 amino acids. Per germline, CDR1 MGHRA and CDR2 YSYEKL. Trimming pared 7 bases from V and 4 bases from J, leaving 15 bases between. CDR3 region: CASKPGPRADTQYF. The CDR3 DNA reads TGCGCCAGCAAACCGGGACCCCGGGCAGATACGCAGTATTTT.

The chain uses TRBV20-1 and TRBJ1-1; TRBD1 agrees at 7 bases. V lost 5 bases, J lost 4 bases, and 13 bases stayed unmatched. There are 15 residues in the CDR3. Germline V gene sequence: CDR1 DFQATT, CDR2 SNEGSKA (reference sequence). The CDR3 reads CSASNHPGQATEAFF. CDR3 bases: TGCAGTGCTTCAAACCATCCAGGACAGGCCACTGAAGCTTTCTTT.

The chain joins TRBV7-2 to TRBJ2-3; 10 positions match TRBD2. From germline, CDR1 is SGHTA and CDR2 FQGNSA. This CDR3 has 17 residues. V dropped 8 bases and J dropped 3; count of bases not matched to a gene: 14. CDR3 nucleotides: TGTGCCAGCTCCGCAAGGGGGCATAGCGGGGGGACAGATACGCAGTATTTT. This translates into CASSARGHSGGTDTQYF.

This clonotype turned up a few times. The gene calls are TRBV5-1 and TRBJ2-7; a possible D gene is TRBD1 (5 bases). Looked up from germline, CDR1 is SGHRS and CDR2 is YFSETQ. CDR3 length: 14 amino acids. Deletions cut 3 bases from V and 3 bases from J, with 13 bases between. The CDR3, as DNA: TGCGCCAGCAGCTCAGACAGCCTGAACTACGAGCAGTACTTC. Residues: CASSSDSLNYEQYF.

The V gene is TRBV4-3, the J gene TRBJ2-1, with 8 bases identical to TRBD2. Germline loops: CDR1 LGHNA, CDR2 YSLEER. After removal of 2 bases from V and 8 bases from J, the junction contained 8 bases not matched to a gene. The CDR3 is made up of 15 amino acids. CDR3: CASSQTGLVLHEQFF. CDR3 nucleotide sequence: TGCGCCAGCAGCCAAACGGGACTAGTGTTACATGAGCAGTTCTTC.